The 18 T cell receptor beta chains listed next were all sequenced from one sample in a study of ipilimumab plus nivolumab after autologous stem cell transplantation. This table comes from immunoSEQ multiplex PCR, and its TCRdb copy is limited to in-frame clones, with some not included. The sample has 15,000 to 20,000 clones; roughly 71% are singletons. Source: PBMCs, taken in a trial of ipilimumab plus nivolumab as post-transplant consolidation. The receptors shown here come from a male donor with diffuse large B-cell lymphoma.

The V gene is TRBV7-9, the J gene TRBJ1-2; the D is unclear. The V and J ends lost 5 bases and 3 bases respectively, with 13 bases between them. CDR1 is SEHNR, CDR2 FQNEAQ, per germline (reference sequence). The length of the CDR3 is 14 residues. The CDR3 coding sequence is TGTGCCAGCAGCGTCGGAGGAGTTTACTATGGCTACACCTTC. Amino acid sequence: CASSVGGVYYGYTF.

This chain uses TRBV9 with TRBJ2-3; a possible D gene is TRBD2 (5 bases). The V and J ends lost 3 bases and 0 bases respectively, with 11 bases between them. The germline CDR1 and CDR2 sequences are SGDLS and YYNGEE. The CDR3 runs to 15 residues. The CDR3 sequence is CASSGGSGSTDTQYF. CDR3 nucleotides: TGTGCCAGCAGCGGTGGGTCGGGGAGCACAGATACGCAGTATTTT.

The chain combines TRBV18 with TRBJ2-7; no reliable D call. There are 13 residues in the CDR3. Germline CDR1 and CDR2: KGHSH and LQKENI. The V end was cut by 3 bases, the J end by 3 bases, with 9 bases between. CDR3 sequence: CASSPGRSYEQYF. CDR3 nucleotides: TGTGCCAGCTCACCTGGAAGGAGCTACGAGCAGTACTTC.

The chain combines TRBV12-2 with TRBJ1-1; TRBD1, the table's D call, lacks a check against the DNA. TRBV12-2 is an annotated pseudogene. This CDR3 is 16 amino acids long. The CDR3 reads CASRPPTAKLNTEAFF. The CDR3 region has the DNA TGTGCAAGTCGACCCCCGACAGCAAAGCTAAACACTGAAGCTTTCTTT.

This clone was seen at least ten times. The V gene is TRBV19, the J gene TRBJ1-2; 8 bases line up with TRBD1. Germline-derived CDR1 and CDR2 are LNHDA and SQIVND (reference sequence). This CDR3 contains 13 residues. J gave up 4 bases and V 9 bases, and 7 bases lay outside the gene matches. The CDR3 region has the DNA TGTGCCAGCGCAGGGGGCGTAGTCTATGGCTACACCTTC. Amino acids: CASAGGVVYGYTF.

J is TRBJ1-2 and V is TRBV19; 7 bases fit TRBD1. The CDR3 is made up of 14 amino acids. Unmatched junction bases numbered 6, after V lost 4 bases and J lost 4 bases. Per the germline V gene, CDR1 is LNHDA and CDR2 is SQIVND (reference sequence). CDR3 region: CASSRQGMSYGYTF. The DNA for the CDR3 is TGTGCCAGTAGTAGACAGGGTATGAGCTATGGCTACACCTTC. Combining the CDR3 with reference TRBV19 and TRBJ1-2 gives the whole variable domain DGGITQSPKYLFRKEGQNVTLSCEQNLNHDAMYWYRQDPGQGLRLIYYSQIVNDFQKGDIAEGYSVSREKKESFPLTVTSAQKNPTAFYLCASSRQGMSYGYTFGSGTRLTVV.

The V call is TRBV7-6, the J call TRBJ2-1; the D gene is possibly TRBD2 (5 bases). The germline V gene has CDR1 SGHVS and CDR2 FNYEAQ. Trimming cost V 1 base and J 15 bases, with 13 bases left between them. CDR3 length: 12 amino acids. CDR3 in DNA: TGTGCCAGCAGCTTAGATAAGGAGCGGTGGTTCTTC. Translating gives CASSLDKERWFF.

This clone was observed a handful of times. The V and J genes are TRBV19 and TRBJ2-3; TRBD2 matches 8 bases. V dropped 0 bases and J dropped 4; count of bases not matched to a gene: 15. Germline V lookup: CDR1 LNHDA, CDR2 SQIVND (reference sequence). There are 19 residues in the CDR3. The CDR3 sequence is CASSIEPGRGRVDSDTQYF. As DNA, the CDR3 is TGTGCCAGTAGTATAGAACCCGGGAGGGGCAGGGTCGATTCAGATACGCAGTATTTT.

This rearrangement joins TRBV2 to TRBJ2-5; perhaps TRBD2 as D (6 bases). This CDR3 is built from 16 residues. V lost 6 bases and J 0 bases, leaving 17 bases between the germline ends. The germline gives CDR1 SNHLY, CDR2 FYNNEI. CDR3 in DNA: TGTGCCAGCAGGCCGAATGAGCGGGCCTACCAAGAGACCCAGTACTTC. Translated, it gives CASRPNERAYQETQYF.

V usage is TRBV27 and J usage is TRBJ2-4, with a possible D match to TRBD1 (7 bases). The germline CDR1 and CDR2 sequences are MNHEY and SMNVEV (reference sequence). The CDR3 runs 15 residues. Trimming removed 2 bases from V and 8 bases from J, with 16 bases in between. The CDR3 sequence is CASSLPNRGGYIQYF. As DNA, the CDR3 is TGTGCCAGCAGTTTACCCAACAGGGGAGGATACATTCAGTACTTC.

This clone is deemed medium-sized. The chain joins TRBV19 to TRBJ2-1, with D perhaps matching TRBD2 (5 bases). Germline CDR1 LNHDA, CDR2 SQIVND (reference sequence). The CDR3 contains 14 residues. Trimming cost V 7 bases and J 9 bases, with 19 bases left between them. The CDR3 DNA sequence: TGTGCCAGTACCCTGAGGCCGGACGGGGTTGAGCAGTTCTTC. It yields the protein CASTLRPDGVEQFF. The whole variable domain, remainder taken from reference TRBV19 and TRBJ2-1, is DGGITQSPKYLFRKEGQNVTLSCEQNLNHDAMYWYRQDPGQGLRLIYYSQIVNDFQKGDIAEGYSVSREKKESFPLTVTSAQKNPTAFYLCASTLRPDGVEQFFGPGTRLTVL.

J is TRBJ1-1 and V is TRBV2; TRBD1 is a possible D gene (5 bases). Deletions cut 6 bases from V and 1 base from J, with 12 bases between. The CDR3 has 14 residues. Germline CDR1 reads SNHLY; CDR2 reads FYNNEI. The CDR3 protein is CASRGGEGNTEAFF. The CDR3 nucleotides are TGTGCCAGCAGGGGAGGGGAAGGGAACACTGAAGCTTTCTTT.

This clone was counted once. The chain uses TRBV10-3 and TRBJ1-4; 8 nucleotides line up with TRBD1. The CDR3 totals 16 residues. Germline values: CDR1 ENHRY, CDR2 SYGVKD. V was pared by 0 bases and J by 6 bases, with 6 bases of the junction left unmatched. The CDR3 bases are TGTGCCATCAGTGAGTCGACGCAGGGGGCTTATGAAAAACTGTTTTTT. This sequence encodes CAISESTQGAYEKLFF.

The chain is built from TRBV25-1 and TRBJ1-1, with D perhaps TRBD1 (5 bases). Germline V gives CDR1 MGHDK, CDR2 SYGVNS. The V and J ends lost 1 base and 5 bases respectively, with 11 bases between them. The CDR3 spans 14 residues. The CDR3 bases are TGTGCCAGCAGTGAATTCGGCAGGGCGACTGAAGCTTTCTTT. Translation: CASSEFGRATEAFF.

CDR3 in amino acids: CASSFGSGANVLTF. Here the CDR3 DNA reads TGTGCCAGCAGCTTTGGGTCTGGGGCCAACGTCCTGACTTTC. The chain recombines TRBV13 with TRBJ2-6; no firm D call. Trimming pared 3 bases from V and 1 base from J, leaving 4 bases between. The CDR3 runs to 14 residues. Germline V CDR1 and CDR2: PRHDT, FYEKMQ (reference sequence).

This clone appeared a few times. The V call is TRBV30, the J call TRBJ1-1; 7 bases align to TRBD1. Germline CDR1 GTSNPN, CDR2 SVGIG (reference sequence). The CDR3 consists of 16 residues. Losses at the gene ends were 1 base for V and 6 bases for J; bases not matched to a gene: 14. For the CDR3, the DNA is TGTGCCTGGAGTGCCCTCCGGACAGGCCCTGGGCCTGAAGCTTTCTTT. It codes for CAWSALRTGPGPEAFF.

The chain employs TRBV30 and TRBJ2-3; 7 bases agree with TRBD2. V gave up 4 bases and J gave up 2 bases; unmatched junction bases: 9. The V gene's germline CDR1 is GTSNPN and CDR2 SVGIG (reference sequence). The CDR3 is made up of 15 amino acids. The CDR3 spells CAWTPTGLYTDTQYF. The CDR3 DNA reads TGTGCCTGGACCCCGACGGGACTATACACAGATACGCAGTATTTT. Complete variable domain (other parts from reference TRBV30 and TRBJ2-3): SQTIHQWPATLVQPVGSPLSLECTVEGTSNPNLYWYRQAAGRGLQLLFYSVGIGQISSEVPQNLSASRPQDRQFILSSKKLLLSDSGFYLCAWTPTGLYTDTQYFGPGTRLTVL.

The table lists this clone with a few counts. The rearrangement uses TRBV10-2 and TRBJ1-1; TRBD1 might be the D (5 bases). The CDR3 length is 13 residues. Germline CDR1 and CDR2: WSHSY and SAAADI. Trimming took 3 bases from V and 4 from J, leaving 9 bases between them. The CDR3, as DNA: TGCGCCAGCAGTGAAGATGGGGCCACTGAAGCTTTCTTT. Protein product: CASSEDGATEAFF.